Sequencing of this T cell receptor (beta chain) was carried out in a study of blood T cell repertoires in COVID-19 (dated by TCRdb to 2018 to 2020). Study-wide context: The collaborator samples originated in the United States, Italy and Spain and spanned the acute and convalescent phases of COVID-19. The material from the prospective study consisted of cDNA or gDNA derived from T cells, B-cell-depleted T cells, or PBMCs. Subjects who had been exposed to COVID-19, were actively infected with it, or had recovered from it provided the deeply sampled blood TCRbeta repertoires that made up the dataset. The repertoires were made available in a free public database intended to serve as a resource for research on the immune response to SARS-CoV-2. Samples came from the ongoing ImmuneRACE study (first 160 participants) plus 1,254 subjects from 6 global collaborators. Nearly every sample came with metadata listing a de-identified subject ID, COVID-19 status, age in years and sex. Where available, HLA class I and class II types were taken from metadata supplied by the sample provider and were not determined by assay-based typing. What the study reported, not specific to this receptor: Clinical and demographic metadata were provided uncurated, with the amount varying by source and participant.

Whole blood was collected in K2EDTA tubes by collaborating institutions according to the institutions' own protocols. For TCRbeta analysis, collaborators shipped samples in one of three forms: frozen whole blood, isolated PBMCs, or DNA extracted from either of those sample types. In regard to this clone: No cognate antigen has been identified for it. The input lacks base qualities; no much larger clone sits a single base away.

TCRbeta CDR3 regions were amplified from genomic DNA by means of the immunoSEQ Assay, a bias-controlled multiplex PCR. Under the source paper's analysis protocol: The number of nucleated cells in each sample was estimated from the amplification of reference gene primers within the assay. To quantify the absolute abundance of each unique TCRbeta CDR3 rearrangement, sequence reads were collapsed and filtered. For each sample, productive Simpson clonality was calculated as the square root of Simpson's diversity index over productive rearrangements. The clones in this table, taken by TCRdb from immuneACCESS, are in-frame only. Not every clone is retained; where verified, under half of the shortfall comes from an unresolved V gene, and the cause of the rest is unknown. V, J and clone size were drawn from that table, and D and trimming were deduced from the DNA. Recorded for this sample are 150,000 to 200,000 clones; about 92% of them occurred a single time. The top ten clonotypes cover 15% to 20% of the sample.

V loses 4 bases at its end and J loses 4 bases; junction bases beyond the gene matches: 18. Measured from the cysteine to the phenylalanine, the CDR3 is 18 residues long. CDR3 DNA is the only sequence kept; it has 54 bases, read in frame from the first base. The sample consisted of peripheral blood. The source of this sequence is a man between 60 and 75 years old with active or convalescent COVID-19. The rearrangement combines TRBV23-1 with TRBJ2-7, and TRBD2 matches 8 of the central bases. TRBV23-1 is placed among ORFs of uncertain function. The sequence in DNA is TGCGCCAGCAGTCCCCGTGAGAGCAAAGCGGGGGTAAGGTACGAGCAGTACTTC. The encoded protein is CASSPRESKAGVRYEQYF.